This record looks at one TCR beta chain sequence and its context. Antigen: not known. The V end lost 4 bases, the J end lost 1 base, and 11 bases lay between the germline ends. The CDR3 is 15 amino acids. CDR1 and CDR2 from the germline V gene are MNHNS and SASEGT. The method was immunoSEQ multiplex PCR; TCRdb's version includes in-frame clones alone and lacks a portion of them. In the table there are 1,500,000 or so clones, around 97% of which are singletons. The data are from a study of shared clonotypes between healthy human individuals. Study-wide results and caveats: Shared clonotypes: roughly 4.7% naive CD4, 3.5% to 4% naive CD8, about 2.5% memory CD4, over 0.3% memory CD8.

Sequencing was done on a sample of naive CD4+ T cells sorted from blood. Stated subset: CD45RA+ positively selected. This chain joins TRBV6-1 and TRBJ2-1; TRBD2 is a possible D gene (6 bases). The TCR comes from a man aged 30 to 39 in good health. The CDR3 region is CASSATSPSYNEQFF. CDR3 in DNA: TGTGCCAGCAGTGCTACTAGCCCTTCCTACAATGAGCAGTTCTTC.